Included here is one TCR beta chain sequence, with context. TCRdb's table, derived via immunoSEQ multiplex PCR, lists solely in-frame clones and lacks some. This sample has about 350,000 clones, with almost 90% found just once. This specimen comes from a study of blood T cell repertoires in COVID-19. Looking at the study overall: From the United States, Italy and Spain came samples of acute and convalescent COVID-19. In each case, the material was cDNA or gDNA derived from T cells, B-cell-depleted T cells, or PBMCs.

Participant age was roughly 18 to 90 years, and participants resided in fewer than 25 US areas. Someone with COVID-19 had been met by exposed participants within 2 weeks before study entry. The source of this sequence is a woman aged 25 to 45 who had been exposed to COVID-19. Sequenced material: PBMCs or T cells enriched from blood (not recorded which).

The CDR3 bases are TGTGCCACCAGTGACCCCGGACTCCCCGGGACCCAGTACTTC. Protein product: CATSDPGLPGTQYF. The gene calls are TRBV24-1 and TRBJ2-5; D perhaps matches TRBD2 (5 bases). Germline-derived CDR1 and CDR2 are KGHDR and SFDVKD. CDR3 length: 14 amino acids. Trimming left V 4 bases short and J 7 bases short, with 15 bases between.